This is a list of T cell receptor beta chains from one sample in a study of resident and recirculating memory T cells in vitiligo. Here immunoSEQ multiplex PCR was the method, and the copy in TCRdb shows in-frame clones only, minus some. In the table there are 65,000 to 80,000 clones, around 90% of which are singletons. Sequencing input: blood. These receptors were collected from a male donor with vitiligo. CDR3s include the opening cysteine and the closing phenylalanine or tryptophan. The D gene is left open where the match is weak. Rows may omit the clone size; those that give it use once, few, many or a size class.

v_call: TRBV6-5; d_call: .; j_call: TRBJ2-7; clone_size: .; cdr3_aa: CASSYNRGRNYEQYF; cdr3_nt: TGTGCCAGCAGTTACAATCGTGGGAGGAACTACGAGCAGTACTTC
v_call: TRBV6-6; d_call: .; j_call: TRBJ2-1; clone_size: .; cdr3_aa: CASSSHEQGNNEQFF; cdr3_nt: TGTGCCAGCAGTTCCCATGAACAGGGTAACAATGAGCAGTTCTTC
v_call: TRBV7-9; d_call: .; j_call: TRBJ2-1; clone_size: .; cdr3_aa: CASSLVQRSSYNEQFF; cdr3_nt: TGTGCCAGCAGCTTAGTACAGAGAAGCTCCTACAATGAGCAGTTCTTC
v_call: TRBV5-6; d_call: TRBD1; j_call: TRBJ1-1; clone_size: .; cdr3_aa: CASFRQGTEAFF; cdr3_nt: TGTGCCAGCTTCCGACAGGGCACTGAAGCTTTCTTT
v_call: TRBV27; d_call: TRBD1; j_call: TRBJ2-7; clone_size: once; cdr3_aa: CASSLNRGSYEQYF; cdr3_nt: TGTGCCAGCAGTTTAAACAGGGGATCCTACGAGCAGTACTTC
v_call: TRBV5-1; d_call: .; j_call: TRBJ2-5; clone_size: .; cdr3_aa: CASTEQGWETQYF; cdr3_nt: TGCGCCAGCACCGAACAGGGTTGGGAGACCCAGTACTTC
v_call: TRBV7-9; d_call: TRBD2; j_call: TRBJ2-5; clone_size: .; cdr3_aa: CASSQPGLGLETQYF; cdr3_nt: TGTGCCAGCAGCCAGCCAGGACTAGGATTGGAGACCCAGTACTTC
v_call: TRBV2; d_call: TRBD1; j_call: TRBJ2-2; clone_size: .; cdr3_aa: CASSEGQTGELFF; cdr3_nt: TGTGCCAGCAGTGAGGGACAGACCGGGGAGCTGTTTTTT
v_call: TRBV27; d_call: .; j_call: TRBJ2-7; clone_size: .; cdr3_aa: CASGFLTGEQYF; cdr3_nt: TGTGCCAGCGGGTTCCTGACGGGTGAGCAGTACTTC
v_call: TRBV7-2; d_call: .; j_call: TRBJ2-4; clone_size: .; cdr3_aa: CASSRRGITGAKNIQYF; cdr3_nt: TGTGCCAGCAGCCGAAGGGGGATTACAGGGGCCAAAAACATTCAGTACTTC
v_call: TRBV18; d_call: .; j_call: TRBJ2-7; clone_size: .; cdr3_aa: CASSPPGGPASYEQYF; cdr3_nt: TGTGCCAGCTCACCACCCGGGGGGCCAGCCTCCTACGAGCAGTACTTC
v_call: TRBV6-1; d_call: TRBD2; j_call: TRBJ2-7; clone_size: .; cdr3_aa: CASSESMAGGTSTEQYF; cdr3_nt: TGTGCCAGCAGTGAAAGTATGGCGGGAGGGACCTCAACCGAGCAGTACTTC
v_call: TRBV27; d_call: TRBD1; j_call: TRBJ2-5; clone_size: .; cdr3_aa: CASGRDRGLETQYF; cdr3_nt: TGTGCCAGCGGACGGGACAGGGGGCTAGAGACCCAGTACTTC
v_call: TRBV27; d_call: .; j_call: TRBJ2-3; clone_size: .; cdr3_aa: CASSLSGGRAQYF; cdr3_nt: TGTGCCAGCAGTTTATCCGGGGGTCGGGCGCAGTATTTT
v_call: TRBV13; d_call: .; j_call: TRBJ2-7; clone_size: .; cdr3_aa: CASSLEVSYEQYF; cdr3_nt: TGTGCCAGCAGCCTTGAGGTCTCCTACGAGCAGTACTTC
v_call: TRBV4-1; d_call: TRBD2; j_call: TRBJ2-1; clone_size: .; cdr3_aa: CASSQGPSGRVTGEQFF; cdr3_nt: TGCGCCAGCAGCCAGGGGCCCAGCGGGAGGGTAACGGGTGAGCAGTTCTTC
v_call: TRBV19; d_call: .; j_call: TRBJ1-4; clone_size: .; cdr3_aa: CASSPTILTGEKLFF; cdr3_nt: TGTGCCAGTAGTCCGACAATCCTTACAGGGGAAAAACTGTTTTTT
v_call: TRBV10-3; d_call: TRBD1; j_call: TRBJ1-1; clone_size: few; cdr3_aa: CAISGTGGSEAFF; cdr3_nt: TGTGCCATCTCTGGGACAGGGGGCTCTGAAGCTTTCTTT
v_call: TRBV7-9; d_call: .; j_call: TRBJ2-2; clone_size: .; cdr3_aa: CASSLVAATNTGELFF; cdr3_nt: TGTGCCAGCAGCTTGGTAGCGGCGACGAACACCGGGGAGCTGTTTTTT
v_call: TRBV25-1; d_call: .; j_call: TRBJ2-2; clone_size: .; cdr3_aa: CASSESLNTGELFF; cdr3_nt: TGTGCCAGCAGTGAGTCACTGAACACCGGGGAGCTGTTTTTT
v_call: TRBV28; d_call: TRBD1; j_call: TRBJ2-4; clone_size: .; cdr3_aa: CASSKVQGAGNIQYF; cdr3_nt: TGTGCCAGCAGCAAAGTACAGGGGGCTGGGAACATTCAGTACTTC
v_call: TRBV6-6; d_call: .; j_call: TRBJ1-1; clone_size: .; cdr3_aa: CASTRAAEAFF; cdr3_nt: TGTGCCAGCACCAGGGCCGCTGAAGCTTTCTTT